A selection of T cell receptor beta chains follows, all from one sample in a study of blood T cell repertoires in COVID-19. Only in-frame clones appear in the TCRdb table, and some are missing; sequencing was by immunoSEQ multiplex PCR. The sample records around 330,000 clones, more than 70% being singletons. The sequencing sample was made of peripheral blood. All receptors come from a woman aged 25-40 years with COVID-19, enrolled during active disease. The CDR3 runs from the conserved cysteine through the conserved F or W. The D gene is left open where the match is weak. Not all rows give a size; the values are once, few, many and, for expanded clones, a class.

d_gene: NA; abundance: NA; j_gene: TRBJ1-3; v_gene: TRBV13; CDR3aa: CASSLEAPGGNTIYF; CDR3nt: TGTGCCAGCAGCTTAGAAGCGCCTGGGGGGAACACCATATATTTT
d_gene: NA; abundance: once; j_gene: TRBJ1-5; v_gene: TRBV7-9; CDR3aa: CASSLAGAHQPQHF; CDR3nt: TGTGCCAGCAGCTTAGCAGGGGCGCATCAGCCCCAGCATTTT
d_gene: TRBD1; abundance: NA; j_gene: TRBJ1-4; v_gene: TRBV5-1; CDR3aa: CASSWGQGRTNEKLFF; CDR3nt: TGCGCCAGCAGCTGGGGACAGGGACGCACTAATGAAAAACTGTTTTTT
d_gene: NA; abundance: NA; j_gene: TRBJ1-2; v_gene: TRBV30; CDR3aa: CAWSSGLVGYTF; CDR3nt: TGTGCCTGGAGTTCGGGGTTGGTTGGCTACACCTTC
d_gene: TRBD2; abundance: NA; j_gene: TRBJ2-3; v_gene: TRBV19; CDR3aa: CASSTGLASTDTQYF; CDR3nt: TGTGCCAGTAGTACGGGACTAGCGAGCACAGATACGCAGTATTTT
d_gene: NA; abundance: NA; j_gene: TRBJ1-2; v_gene: TRBV7-4; CDR3aa: CAAGKTPYGYTF; CDR3nt: TGTGCCGCAGGGAAAACCCCCTATGGCTACACCTTC
d_gene: NA; abundance: NA; j_gene: TRBJ1-1; v_gene: TRBV6-5; CDR3aa: CASNSRETNTEAFF; CDR3nt: TGTGCCAGCAATTCCCGGGAGACTAACACTGAAGCTTTCTTT
d_gene: TRBD2; abundance: once; j_gene: TRBJ2-1; v_gene: TRBV12-3/TRBV12-4; CDR3aa: CASSLDPAGEQFF; CDR3nt: TGTGCCAGCAGTTTAGATCCAGCGGGGGAGCAGTTCTTC
d_gene: NA; abundance: NA; j_gene: TRBJ1-6; v_gene: TRBV11-2; CDR3aa: CASSWAGFTSPLHF; CDR3nt: TGTGCCAGCAGCTGGGCAGGGTTCACTTCACCCCTCCACTTT
d_gene: TRBD1; abundance: NA; j_gene: TRBJ2-5; v_gene: TRBV11-2; CDR3aa: CASSLAGGFGETQYF; CDR3nt: TGTGCCAGCAGCTTGGCAGGGGGCTTCGGCGAGACCCAGTACTTC
d_gene: TRBD1; abundance: few; j_gene: TRBJ2-2; v_gene: TRBV18; CDR3aa: CASSRQGVNTGELFF; CDR3nt: TGTGCCAGCTCACGACAGGGGGTGAACACCGGGGAGCTGTTTTTT
d_gene: NA; abundance: NA; j_gene: TRBJ2-1; v_gene: TRBV9; CDR3aa: CASSVAHSYNEQFF; CDR3nt: TGTGCCAGCAGCGTAGCCCACTCCTACAATGAGCAGTTCTTC
d_gene: TRBD1; abundance: NA; j_gene: TRBJ1-1; v_gene: TRBV28; CDR3aa: CASSFTGTGETEAFF; CDR3nt: TGTGCCAGCAGTTTTACCGGGACAGGGGAGACTGAAGCTTTCTTT
d_gene: NA; abundance: NA; j_gene: TRBJ1-4; v_gene: TRBV7-8; CDR3aa: CASSLVGRGATEKLFF; CDR3nt: TGTGCCAGCAGCTTAGTGGGTCGGGGGGCGACTGAAAAACTGTTTTTT
d_gene: NA; abundance: NA; j_gene: TRBJ1-2; v_gene: TRBV6-5; CDR3aa: CASRARDTYYGYTF; CDR3nt: TGTGCCAGCAGAGCCCGGGACACATACTATGGCTACACCTTC
d_gene: NA; abundance: NA; j_gene: TRBJ1-5; v_gene: TRBV6-5; CDR3aa: CASSRDLNQPQHF; CDR3nt: TGTGCCAGCAGCCGGGACTTAAATCAGCCCCAGCATTTT
d_gene: TRBD2; abundance: NA; j_gene: TRBJ2-7; v_gene: TRBV30; CDR3aa: CAWSDPGLAVSREQYF; CDR3nt: TGTGCCTGGAGTGACCCGGGACTAGCGGTCTCCCGCGAGCAGTACTTC
d_gene: NA; abundance: NA; j_gene: TRBJ1-4; v_gene: TRBV10-3; CDR3aa: CAISGESAATNEKLFF; CDR3nt: TGTGCCATCAGTGGGGAGTCAGCGGCAACTAATGAAAAACTGTTTTTT
d_gene: NA; abundance: NA; j_gene: TRBJ1-3; v_gene: TRBV11-2; CDR3aa: CASSPAGGSGNTIYF; CDR3nt: TGTGCCAGCAGCCCCGCCGGCGGCTCTGGAAACACCATATATTTT
d_gene: NA; abundance: NA; j_gene: TRBJ1-1; v_gene: TRBV27; CDR3aa: CASSFSAGPNTEAFF; CDR3nt: TGTGCCAGCAGTTTTTCAGCGGGCCCGAACACTGAAGCTTTCTTT
d_gene: NA; abundance: NA; j_gene: TRBJ1-4; v_gene: TRBV18; CDR3aa: CASSPPGGKSEKLFF; CDR3nt: TGTGCCAGCTCACCACCGGGCGGGAAATCTGAAAAACTGTTTTTT
d_gene: TRBD1; abundance: NA; j_gene: TRBJ1-4; v_gene: TRBV19; CDR3aa: CASSAQQGDNEKLFF; CDR3nt: TGTGCCAGTAGTGCACAACAGGGGGATAATGAAAAACTGTTTTTT
d_gene: TRBD2; abundance: NA; j_gene: TRBJ2-1; v_gene: TRBV2; CDR3aa: CASGGETGILGFF; CDR3nt: TGTGCCAGCGGGGGGGAGACTGGCATCCTGGGGTTCTTC
d_gene: TRBD1; abundance: NA; j_gene: TRBJ2-7; v_gene: TRBV7-2; CDR3aa: CASSSGTGAYEQYF; CDR3nt: TGTGCCAGCAGCTCCGGGACAGGGGCCTACGAGCAGTACTTC
d_gene: NA; abundance: NA; j_gene: TRBJ2-3; v_gene: TRBV12-2; CDR3aa: CASRALREGSTDTQYF; CDR3nt: TGTGCAAGTCGCGCGTTACGGGAGGGTAGCACAGATACGCAGTATTTT
d_gene: TRBD1; abundance: NA; j_gene: TRBJ1-6; v_gene: TRBV11-3; CDR3aa: CASSLNHRDRVFSPLHF; CDR3nt: TGTGCCAGCAGCTTAAACCACCGGGACAGGGTTTTCTCACCCCTCCACTTT
d_gene: NA; abundance: NA; j_gene: TRBJ1-2; v_gene: TRBV6-5; CDR3aa: CASLKTGQINYGYTF; CDR3nt: TGTGCCAGCCTCAAGACAGGACAGATAAACTATGGCTACACCTTC
d_gene: TRBD2; abundance: NA; j_gene: TRBJ2-3; v_gene: TRBV5-4; CDR3aa: CASSFRTSGGTDTQYF; CDR3nt: TGTGCCAGCAGCTTCCGGACTAGCGGGGGGACAGATACGCAGTATTTT
d_gene: TRBD1; abundance: NA; j_gene: TRBJ1-4; v_gene: TRBV6-5; CDR3aa: CASSYSNRGSEKLFF; CDR3nt: TGTGCCAGCAGTTACTCGAACAGGGGGAGTGAAAAACTGTTTTTT
d_gene: NA; abundance: NA; j_gene: TRBJ1-1; v_gene: TRBV5-4; CDR3aa: CASSPLVGGNTEAFF; CDR3nt: TGTGCCAGCAGCCCCCTTGTCGGAGGGAACACTGAAGCTTTCTTT
d_gene: NA; abundance: NA; j_gene: TRBJ1-5; v_gene: TRBV18; CDR3aa: CASSPLPRAYSNQPQHF; CDR3nt: TGTGCCAGCTCACCACTCCCGCGAGCTTATAGCAATCAGCCCCAGCATTTT